This TCR beta chain was found in a study of blood T cell repertoires in COVID-19. Background on the study: The origin of the acute and convalescent COVID-19 samples was the United States, Italy and Spain. In each case, the material was cDNA or gDNA derived from T cells, B-cell-depleted T cells, or PBMCs.

CDR3 length: 15 residues. Germline V gives CDR1 MNHEY, CDR2 SVGAGI. V was clipped by 10 bases and J by 4 bases; unmatched bases: 8. The protocol was immunoSEQ multiplex PCR, while the TCRdb copy is restricted to in-frame clones and leaves out a portion. The data contain around 57,000 clones, 80% to 90% of them singletons. This clone appeared once. The sequence was obtained from a human donor in a cohort sampled during active COVID-19. Sample: peripheral blood. This chain connects TRBV6-5 to TRBJ1-6; 9 bases fit TRBD1. CDR3 in DNA: TGTGCCAATTCACAGGGGGCGCCTTATAATTCACCCCTCCACTTT. Residues: CANSQGAPYNSPLHF.